One sample yielded the 27 T cell receptor beta chains listed below, sequenced in a study of cytomegalovirus exposure and HLA in healthy donors. PCR used 60 Vbeta primers and 13 Jbeta primers. Using immunoSEQ multiplex PCR, the repertoire was profiled, and TCRdb retains in-frame clones only, with some absent. Its clone listing holds some 130,000 clones. The sample taken for sequencing was PBMCs. Receptor source: a woman between 35 and 50 years old in good health and CMV-seropositive.

V and J are TRBV19 and TRBJ2-1, with TRBD2 matching 13 bases. This CDR3 contains 15 residues. The V gene's germline CDR1 is LNHDA and CDR2 SQIVND (reference sequence). V shed 4 bases, J shed 8 bases, and the junction held 5 bases outside the gene matches. CDR3 DNA sequence: TGTGCCAGTAGTACTGGACTAGCGGGAGTAGATGAGCAGTTCTTC. This gives the protein CASSTGLAGVDEQFF.

The chain couples TRBV4-2 to TRBJ2-3; TRBD2 might be the D (6 bases). This CDR3 is 16 amino acids long. The ends were cut back, 0 bases at V and 1 base at J, with 11 bases in the middle. Germline V gene data show CDR1 as LGHNA and CDR2 as YNFKEQ. This CDR3 is CASSQDNPSGTDTQYF. As DNA, the CDR3 is TGTGCCAGCAGCCAAGATAACCCTAGCGGCACAGATACGCAGTATTTT.

V gene TRBV6-5 combines with J gene TRBJ1-5, with 7 positions matching TRBD1. CDR1 and CDR2 (germline): MNHEY, SVGAGI. V was pared by 5 bases and J by 1 base, with 5 bases of the junction left unmatched. The CDR3 has 15 residues. CDR3 nucleotides: TGTGCCAGCAGTACGGACAGGACGAGCAATCAGCCCCAGCATTTT. Amino acids: CASSTDRTSNQPQHF.

The chain employs TRBV7-2 and TRBJ1-6, with D perhaps TRBD1 (6 bases). CDR1 is SGHTA, CDR2 FQGNSA, per germline. V was clipped by 11 bases and J by 0 bases, with 14 bases between them. CDR3 length equals 15 residues. CDR3 loop: CAAGTMSSYNSPLHF. The CDR3 region has the DNA TGTGCCGCTGGGACAATGAGCTCCTATAATTCACCCCTCCACTTT.

The CDR3 protein is CASIRDRPSSYEQYF. DNA for the CDR3: TGTGCCAGCATAAGGGACAGGCCCAGCTCCTACGAGCAGTACTTC. The chain joins TRBV2 to TRBJ2-5; 8 nucleotides agree with TRBD1. The J call may be in error: the DNA end matches TRBJ2-7 better. Germline assignment: CDR1 SNHLY and CDR2 FYNNEI. The CDR3 is made up of 15 amino acids.

V usage is TRBV7-9 and J usage is TRBJ2-2; weak D call: TRBD2 (5 bases). V was shortened by 3 bases and J by 6 bases, with 14 bases between the two germline ends. The CDR3 loop spans 15 amino acids. Germline V CDR1 and CDR2: SEHNR, FQNEAQ (reference sequence). CDR3 sequence: CASSFIGILAGELFF. CDR3 in DNA: TGTGCCAGCAGCTTTATCGGGATATTAGCCGGGGAGCTGTTTTTT.

The gene calls are TRBV7-8 and TRBJ2-5; D is uncertain. This CDR3 spans 13 amino acids. The V end lost 3 bases, the J end lost 5 bases, and 10 bases lay between the germline ends. The germline V gene has CDR1 SGHVS and CDR2 FQNEAQ. CDR3 protein: CASSFTTVETQYF. Written as DNA, the CDR3 is TGTGCCAGCAGCTTTACTACGGTTGAGACCCAGTACTTC.

The rearrangement links TRBV28 to TRBJ1-1, with a weak D call TRBD1 (5 bases). Trimming stripped 2 bases from V and 3 bases from J, with 16 bases between. CDR1 MDHEN and CDR2 SYDVKM come from the germline V gene. The CDR3 is 16 residues long. The CDR3 coding sequence is TGTGCCAGCAGTTTAGGTAGGGGTTGGTCGGACACTGAAGCTTTCTTT. Protein sequence: CASSLGRGWSDTEAFF.

The CDR3 loop is CASSQGRDEKLFF. DNA of the CDR3: TGCGCCAGCAGCCAAGGCAGGGATGAAAAACTGTTTTTT. The chain combines TRBV4-1 with TRBJ1-4; D may be TRBD1 (5 bases). The CDR3 has 13 residues. The germline V gene encodes CDR1 MGHRA and CDR2 YSYEKL. Between the trimmed V and J ends, which lost 1 base and 6 bases, there was a span of 6 bases.

This chain links TRBV4-1 with TRBJ1-2; possibly TRBD1 for D (6 bases). CDR3 length equals 14 residues. Trimming pared 2 bases from V and 4 bases from J, leaving 11 bases between. Germline V gene sequence: CDR1 MGHRA, CDR2 YSYEKL. The CDR3 here is CASSQTGTPYGYTF. In DNA form, the CDR3 reads TGCGCCAGCAGCCAAACAGGGACCCCCTATGGCTACACCTTC.

This chain uses TRBV5-5 with TRBJ1-5, with D perhaps TRBD1 (5 bases). The V gene lost 0 bases and the J gene lost 6 bases, with 10 bases spanning the gap. The CDR3 runs 14 residues. Germline V gene sequence: CDR1 SGHKS, CDR2 YYEKEE (reference sequence). In nucleotides, the CDR3 is TGTGCCAGCAGCTTGGAAGGGGATGGTCAGCCCCAGCATTTT. It yields the protein CASSLEGDGQPQHF.

V usage is TRBV28 and J usage is TRBJ1-1; D remains unclear. This CDR3 contains 13 residues. The V gene lost 8 bases and the J gene lost 4 bases, with 14 bases spanning the gap. Germline CDR1 and CDR2: MDHEN and SYDVKM. For the CDR3, the DNA is TGTGCCAGCTCAAACCGCGGAGTCACTGAAGCTTTCTTT. It translates to CASSNRGVTEAFF. Based on the CDR3 plus reference TRBV28 and TRBJ1-1, the full variable domain is DVKVTQSSRYLVKRTGEKVFLECVQDMDHENMFWYRQDPGLGLRLIYFSYDVKMKEKGDIPEGYSVSREKKERFSLILESASTNQTSMYLCASSNRGVTEAFFGQGTRLTVV.

The chain recombines TRBV7-9 with TRBJ2-1; 11 bases match TRBD1. V lost 6 bases to trimming and J lost 0 bases; unmatched junction nucleotides: 7. Germline V gives CDR1 SEHNR, CDR2 FQNEAQ (reference sequence). The CDR3 has 17 residues. CDR3 DNA sequence: TGTGCCAGCAGTTGGACAGGGGGCCGGAGCTCCTACAATGAGCAGTTCTTC. Encoded protein: CASSWTGGRSSYNEQFF. Full variable domain (outside the CDR3, taken from reference TRBV7-9 and TRBJ2-1): DTGVSQNPRHKITKRGQNVTFRCDPISEHNRLYWYRQTLGQGPEFLTYFQNEAQLEKSRLLSDRFSAERPKGSFSTLEIQRTEQGDSAMYLCASSWTGGRSSYNEQFFGPGTRLTVL.

This chain joins TRBV5-6 and TRBJ1-5; a possible D gene is TRBD1 (5 bases). Germline-derived CDR1 and CDR2 are SGHDT and YYEEEE. This CDR3 is built from 16 residues. V was pared by 0 bases and J by 4 bases, with 14 bases between. This CDR3 is CASSLGGGIRNQPQHF. For the CDR3, the DNA is TGTGCCAGCAGCTTGGGCGGGGGTATTCGGAATCAGCCCCAGCATTTT.

This chain links TRBV6-1 with TRBJ2-7; 11 positions match TRBD2. The CDR3 extends over 15 amino acids. J gave up 0 bases and V 5 bases, and 3 bases lay outside the gene matches. The germline gives CDR1 MNHNS, CDR2 SASEGT. The CDR3 DNA reads TGTGCCAGCAGTACCGGGACTAGCGGCTCCTACGAGCAGTACTTC. As protein: CASSTGTSGSYEQYF.

The J gene is TRBJ2-2, the V gene TRBV28; 8 nucleotides align to TRBD1. The CDR3 is 16 amino acids. The trim removed 6 bases at V and 7 bases at J, leaving 13 bases unmatched. From germline, CDR1 is MDHEN and CDR2 SYDVKM. The chain's CDR3 is CASRSWTGRLSGELFF. The CDR3 bases are TGTGCCAGCAGGAGTTGGACAGGGAGGTTAAGCGGGGAGCTGTTTTTT.

Notes on this clone: One junction end disagrees with the germline gene, perhaps due to a read error. The V and J genes are TRBV28 and TRBJ2-7; TRBD1 matches 9 bases. CDR1 MDHEN and CDR2 SYDVKM come from the germline V gene. The CDR3 extends over 17 amino acids. The CDR3 DNA is TGTGCCAGCAGTTCCGTCCTACCGGGACAGGGCTCCAACGAGCAGTACTTC. It yields the protein CASSSVLPGQGSNEQYF.

The gene calls are TRBV27 and TRBJ2-7, with 10 bases identical to TRBD1. The CDR3 loop spans 16 amino acids. The germline V gene has CDR1 MNHEY and CDR2 SMNVEV (reference sequence). V was clipped by 1 base and J by 5 bases; unmatched bases: 8. The CDR3 DNA is TGTGCCAGCAGTTTATACCGAGGGACAGGGGTGGACGAGCAGTACTTC. This translates into CASSLYRGTGVDEQYF.

This chain joins TRBV6-7 and TRBJ2-4; 8 positions agree with TRBD2. TRBV6-7 carries the ORF label, with uncertain function. This CDR3 region has 15 residues. Trimming at V came to 8 bases and at J to 3 bases, leaving 9 bases not matched to a gene. CDR3 DNA: TGTGCCAGCCCCGGGCTAGCGGGCAGCAAAAACATTCAGTACTTC. Translation gives CASPGLAGSKNIQYF.

The CDR3 loop reads CAWRGPGTGTDTQYF. The CDR3 nucleotides read TGTGCCTGGAGGGGTCCCGGGACAGGCACAGATACGCAGTATTTT. The chain couples TRBV30 to TRBJ2-3, with TRBD1 matching over 7 bases. Germline V gene lookup returns CDR1 GTSNPN and CDR2 SVGIG (reference sequence). Losses at the gene ends were 3 bases for V and 1 base for J; bases not matched to a gene: 7. The CDR3 extends over 15 amino acids.

The rearrangement uses TRBV11-1 and TRBJ2-1, with 16 bases aligning to TRBD2. Trimming took 5 bases from V and 2 from J; bases not matched to a gene: 6. The V gene's germline CDR1 is SGHAT and CDR2 FQDESV (reference sequence). The CDR3 runs to 18 residues. The CDR3 loop reads CASSLGTSGRGTYNEQFF. CDR3 DNA sequence: TGTGCCAGCAGCCTTGGGACTAGCGGGAGGGGAACCTACAATGAGCAGTTCTTC. Based on the CDR3 plus reference TRBV11-1 and TRBJ2-1, the full variable domain is EAEVAQSPRYKITEKSQAVAFWCDPISGHATLYWYRQILGQGPELLVQFQDESVVDDSQLPKDRFSAERLKGVDSTLKIQPAELGDSAMYLCASSLGTSGRGTYNEQFFGPGTRLTVL.

The chain combines TRBV6-1 with TRBJ1-3; D gene unclear. The CDR3 has 16 amino acids. Between the trimmed V and J ends, which lost 4 bases and 0 bases, there was a span of 13 bases. CDR1 is MNHNS, CDR2 SASEGT, per germline. The CDR3 coding sequence is TGTGCCAGCAGTGCGCCGAGGGAACCCTCTGGAAACACCATATATTTT. Residues: CASSAPREPSGNTIYF.

The rearrangement joins TRBV6-1 to TRBJ2-1; 11 bases are a match to TRBD2. Trimming took 0 bases from V and 7 from J; bases not matched to a gene: 8. Germline CDR1 and CDR2: MNHNS and SASEGT. This CDR3 is 17 amino acids long. The CDR3 nucleotides read TGTGCCAGCAGTGAAGCGCTTCTAGCGGGGGGACTGAATGAGCAGTTCTTC. Its protein product is CASSEALLAGGLNEQFF.

This rearrangement joins TRBV6-1 to TRBJ1-5; D not resolved. The germline gives CDR1 MNHNS, CDR2 SASEGT. Trimming removed 1 base from V and 6 bases from J, with 13 bases in between. The CDR3 runs 15 residues. The CDR3 DNA is TGTGCCAGCAGTGAAGGCGGGCATCTCCGTCAGCCCCAGCATTTT. Protein sequence: CASSEGGHLRQPQHF.

The chain is built from TRBV2 and TRBJ2-6, with 9 positions matching TRBD1. The J segment lost 4 bases and the V segment lost 5 bases, leaving 6 bases of the junction unmatched. The germline gives CDR1 SNHLY, CDR2 FYNNEI. This CDR3 is 16 amino acids long. The CDR3 reads CASSYRGRTGANVLTF. The CDR3 bases are TGTGCCAGCAGTTACAGGGGGCGGACCGGGGCCAACGTCCTGACTTTC.

This chain links TRBV2 with TRBJ1-1; D remains ambiguous. This CDR3 spans 11 amino acids. CDR1 SNHLY and CDR2 FYNNEI come from the germline V gene. CDR3 sequence: CAKREEAEAFF. CDR3 in DNA: TGTGCTAAGCGAGAGGAGGCTGAAGCTTTCTTT.

V gene TRBV5-5 combines with J gene TRBJ2-7, with a weak D call TRBD1 (6 bases). This CDR3 region has 15 residues. Germline-derived CDR1 and CDR2 are SGHKS and YYEKEE (reference sequence). V was pared by 4 bases and J by 0 bases, with 14 bases between. The CDR3 sequence: CASSLGWDTSYEQYF. In DNA form, the CDR3 reads TGTGCCAGCAGCCTTGGTTGGGACACCTCCTACGAGCAGTACTTC. Variable domain in full (rest from reference TRBV5-5 and TRBJ2-7): DAGVTQSPTHLIKTRGQQVTLRCSPISGHKSVSWYQQVLGQGPQFIFQYYEKEERGRGNFPDRFSARQFPNYSSELNVNALLLGDSALYLCASSLGWDTSYEQYFGPGTRLTVT.